In its sample, the clone carrying this TCR beta chain was seen a few times. Construction of the TCRbeta library involved unique molecular identifiers. From the PCR reads, TCRdb called clonotypes with MiXCR, one entry per CDR3 protein. The data hold about 980,000 distinct CDR3 sequences, with less than 30% observed a single time. This entry belongs to a study of T-cell reconstitution after alpha-beta-depleted transplantation in children. The TCR originated in a boy under three years old who had a stem cell transplant for SCID, so the T cells may come from the graft donor. The sample consisted of PBMCs, mostly from graft donor cells, taken 360 days after TCRalphabeta/CD19-depleted stem cell transplant.

The CDR3 sequence is CSAMWGIGGYTF. In nucleotides, the CDR3 is TGCAGTGCTATGTGGGGTATCGGTGGCTACACCTTC. This chain uses TRBV20-1 with TRBJ1-2; D is ambiguous. This CDR3 has 12 amino acids. V was cut by 4 bases and J by 7 bases, with 13 bases left in between. Germline V gives CDR1 DFQATT, CDR2 SNEGSKA (reference sequence).